Each of the 17 T cell receptor beta chains below was sequenced from the same sample in a study of CD8 T cells in acute hepatitis C reinfection. Time point reported: naive CD8 control sorted from an acute-time-point sample. Here immunoSEQ multiplex PCR was the method, and the copy in TCRdb shows in-frame clones only, minus some. The table lists about 38,000 clones, approximately 85% of them singletons. The sequenced sample was naive CD8+ T cells from PBMCs. Receptors were obtained from a woman aged 18 to 35 who spontaneously cleared hepatitis C infection.

V usage is TRBV2 and J usage is TRBJ2-1; D ambiguous. Trimming took 6 bases from V and 9 from J, leaving 6 bases between them. The length of the CDR3 is 10 residues. Germline CDR1 is SNHLY and CDR2 is FYNNEI. CDR3 coding DNA: TGTGCCAGCAGGGGGTTTGAGCAGTTCTTC. Its protein product is CASRGFEQFF.

The rearrangement links TRBV27 to TRBJ1-5; D gene unclear. The CDR3 spans 19 residues. Germline CDR1 MNHEY, CDR2 SMNVEV (reference sequence). Trimming cost V 6 bases and J 0 bases, with 24 bases left between them. CDR3 sequence (DNA): TGTGCCAGCAGCCTCAATGGGGTGGCGGCCCCTCTTAGCAATCAGCCCCAGCATTTT. Protein product: CASSLNGVAAPLSNQPQHF.

The DNA of the CDR3 is TGTGCCAGCAGCTTAAGGCTAGCGGGAGACCTCTACAATGAGCAGTTCTTC. Encoded protein: CASSLRLAGDLYNEQFF. This sequence joins TRBV11-2 and TRBJ2-1; 10 bases line up with TRBD2. The CDR3 runs to 17 residues. CDR1 and CDR2 (germline): SGHAT, FQNNGV. Losses at the gene ends were 2 bases for V and 3 bases for J; bases not matched to a gene: 7.

The chain couples TRBV9 to TRBJ2-1; the match to TRBD2 covers 10 bases. V shed 4 bases and J 6 bases; nucleotides not matched to a gene: 13. CDR1 and CDR2 from the germline V gene are SGDLS and YYNGEE. The CDR3 spans 17 residues. CDR3 sequence (DNA): TGTGCCAGCAGCCCACGGGGGACTAGCGACCCGTTCAATGAGCAGTTCTTC. Protein: CASSPRGTSDPFNEQFF.

V and J are TRBV6-6 and TRBJ1-2; D possibly corresponds to TRBD1 (5 bases). This CDR3 has 15 residues. The ends were cut back, 2 bases at V and 0 bases at J, with 10 bases in the middle. Germline CDR1 and CDR2: MNHNY and SVGAGI (reference sequence). CDR3 coding DNA: TGTGCCAGCAGTTACCCCGGGGGTTCTAACTATGGCTACACCTTC. Translating it yields CASSYPGGSNYGYTF.

This chain connects TRBV27 to TRBJ2-1; D is uncertain. V lost 4 bases and J 2 bases, leaving 9 bases between the germline ends. This CDR3 region has 14 residues. The germline gives CDR1 MNHEY, CDR2 SMNVEV (reference sequence). The CDR3 sequence: CASSSGVAYNEQFF. In nucleotides, the CDR3 is TGTGCCAGCAGTTCGGGTGTCGCCTACAATGAGCAGTTCTTC.

This chain connects TRBV5-1 to TRBJ2-5, with a possible D match to TRBD2 (5 bases). The CDR3 sequence is 16 residues long. Deletions cut 0 bases from V and 0 bases from J, with 12 bases between. Germline assignment: CDR1 SGHRS and CDR2 YFSETQ. CDR3 coding DNA: TGCGCCAGCAGCTTGGACCTAGCTAGGTACCAAGAGACCCAGTACTTC. Its translation: CASSLDLARYQETQYF.

This chain links TRBV7-9 with TRBJ1-2; D gene ambiguous. Looked up from germline, CDR1 is SEHNR and CDR2 is FQNEAQ (reference sequence). Trimming took off 1 base at V and 5 bases at J, with 17 bases between the two ends. The CDR3 spans 16 residues. CDR3 in amino acids: CASSLVLSSGGYGYTF. CDR3 sequence (DNA): TGTGCCAGCAGCTTAGTTTTAAGCTCAGGAGGGTATGGCTACACCTTC.

The chain links TRBV6-1 to TRBJ2-7, with D perhaps matching TRBD1 (6 bases). Per the germline V gene, CDR1 is MNHNS and CDR2 is SASEGT. V was trimmed by 3 bases and J by 2 bases, leaving 14 bases between them. The length of the CDR3 is 15 residues. The CDR3: CASSEGGGPTYEQYF. The CDR3 bases are TGTGCCAGCAGTGAGGGTGGGGGCCCCACCTACGAGCAGTACTTC.

The chain links TRBV7-6 to TRBJ1-2, with D hard to call. In germline, CDR1 is SGHVS, CDR2 FNYEAQ. Between the trimmed V and J ends, which lost 5 bases and 4 bases, there was a span of 17 bases. This CDR3 comprises 15 residues. CDR3 protein: CASSPTLGPAYGYTF. The CDR3 bases are TGTGCCAGCAGCCCGACCCTAGGGCCAGCCTATGGCTACACCTTC.

The chain couples TRBV6-5 to TRBJ2-3; 9 bases are a match to TRBD2. Germline-derived CDR1 and CDR2 are MNHEY and SVGAGI. This CDR3 comprises 15 residues. J was trimmed by 1 base and V by 4 bases; bases with no gene match: 3. The CDR3 protein is CASSLAGAGTDTQYF. CDR3 DNA: TGTGCCAGCAGTTTAGCGGGAGCTGGCACAGATACGCAGTATTTT.

This chain uses TRBV7-6 with TRBJ2-2; 8 positions match TRBD1. Germline V gene data show CDR1 as SGHVS and CDR2 as FNYEAQ. After removal of 5 bases from V and 7 bases from J, the junction contained 6 bases not matched to a gene. The length of the CDR3 is 14 residues. In DNA, the CDR3 is TGTGCCAGCAGCCGCAGGGGGCAAGACGGGGAGCTGTTTTTT. It is translated as CASSRRGQDGELFF. The full variable domain, its missing parts supplied by reference TRBV7-6 and TRBJ2-2, is GAGVSQSPRYKVTKRGQDVALRCDPISGHVSLYWYRQALGQGPEFLTYFNYEAQQDKSGLPNDRFSAERPEGSISTLTIQRTEQRDSAMYRCASSRRGQDGELFFGEGSRLTVL.

This chain joins TRBV6-4 and TRBJ2-1; D is unclear. There are 15 residues in the CDR3. CDR1 and CDR2 from the germline V gene are MRHNA and SNTAGT. The germline V and J ends were trimmed by 2 bases and 2 bases, with 10 bases remaining between them. DNA for the CDR3: TGTGCCAGCAGTGACGTCCACGGGCCCTACAATGAGCAGTTCTTC. Protein: CASSDVHGPYNEQFF.

The gene calls are TRBV7-8 and TRBJ2-7; D not certain. The germline CDR1 and CDR2 sequences are SGHVS and FQNEAQ. The CDR3 length is 12 residues. V lost 5 bases and J lost 3, with 8 bases in between. The CDR3 DNA reads as TGTGCCAGCAGCGTCTTGGGCTACGAGCAGTACTTC. Residues: CASSVLGYEQYF.

The chain employs TRBV4-1 and TRBJ1-5, with D hard to call. The V gene lost 4 bases and the J gene lost 4 bases, with 11 bases spanning the gap. In germline, CDR1 is MGHRA, CDR2 YSYEKL. This CDR3 comprises 14 residues. CDR3 DNA: TGCGCCAGCAGCCTTGTTTACGGTAATCAGCCCCAGCATTTT. Amino acid sequence: CASSLVYGNQPQHF.

The J gene is TRBJ2-5, the V gene TRBV9; D unresolved. The germline gives CDR1 SGDLS, CDR2 YYNGEE. The germline V and J ends were trimmed by 4 bases and 5 bases, with 15 bases remaining between them. The CDR3 is 14 amino acids. The CDR3 sequence: CASSPRPYGETQYF. The DNA for the CDR3 is TGTGCCAGCAGCCCCCGACCGTACGGGGAGACCCAGTACTTC.

The V gene is TRBV6-1, the J gene TRBJ2-7, with 14 nucleotides matching TRBD2. This CDR3 comprises 13 residues. Germline V gene lookup returns CDR1 MNHNS and CDR2 SASEGT. Trimming took 9 bases from V and 6 from J; bases not matched to a gene: 4. The CDR3 spells CARGTSGSGEQYF. CDR3 DNA sequence: TGTGCCAGGGGGACTAGCGGGAGTGGCGAGCAGTACTTC.